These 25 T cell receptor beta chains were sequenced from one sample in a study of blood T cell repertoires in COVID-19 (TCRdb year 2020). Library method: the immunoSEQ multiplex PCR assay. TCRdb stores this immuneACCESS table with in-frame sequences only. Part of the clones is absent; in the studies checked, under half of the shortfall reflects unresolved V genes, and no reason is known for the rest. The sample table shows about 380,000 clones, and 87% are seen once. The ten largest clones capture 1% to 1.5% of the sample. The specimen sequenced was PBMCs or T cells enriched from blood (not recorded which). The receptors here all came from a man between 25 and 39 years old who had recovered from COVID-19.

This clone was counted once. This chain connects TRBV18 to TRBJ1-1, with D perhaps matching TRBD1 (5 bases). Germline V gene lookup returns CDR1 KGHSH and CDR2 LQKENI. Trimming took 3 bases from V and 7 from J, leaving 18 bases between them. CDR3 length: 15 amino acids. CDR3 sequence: CASSPQQAPFSEAFF. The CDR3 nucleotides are TGTGCCAGCTCACCCCAACAGGCCCCCTTTAGTGAAGCTTTCTTT.

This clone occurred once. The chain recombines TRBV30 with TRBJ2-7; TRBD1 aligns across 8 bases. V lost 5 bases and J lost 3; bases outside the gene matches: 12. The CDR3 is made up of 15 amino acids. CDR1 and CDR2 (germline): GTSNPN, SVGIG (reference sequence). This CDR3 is CAWAKDRAENYEQYF. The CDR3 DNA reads TGTGCCTGGGCAAAGGACAGGGCCGAAAACTACGAGCAGTACTTC.

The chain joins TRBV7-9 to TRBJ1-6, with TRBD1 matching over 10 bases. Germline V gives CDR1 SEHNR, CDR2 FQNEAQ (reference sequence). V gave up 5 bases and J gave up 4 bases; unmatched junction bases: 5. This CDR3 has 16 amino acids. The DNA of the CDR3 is TGTGCCAGCAGCACAACGGACAGGGGGTATAATTCACCCCTCCACTTT. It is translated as CASSTTDRGYNSPLHF.

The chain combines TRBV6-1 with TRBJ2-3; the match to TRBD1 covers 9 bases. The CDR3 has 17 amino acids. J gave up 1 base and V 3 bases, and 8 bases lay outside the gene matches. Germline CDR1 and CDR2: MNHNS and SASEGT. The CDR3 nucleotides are TGTGCCAGCAGTGAGCGAGGGGACAGGGCGGGCACAGATACGCAGTATTTT. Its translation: CASSERGDRAGTDTQYF.

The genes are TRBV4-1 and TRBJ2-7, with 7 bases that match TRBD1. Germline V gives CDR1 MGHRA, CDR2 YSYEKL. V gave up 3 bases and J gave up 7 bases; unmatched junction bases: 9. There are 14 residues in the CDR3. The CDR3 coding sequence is TGCGCCAGCAGCCATTTTACGACAGGGCGGGAGCAGTACTTC. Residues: CASSHFTTGREQYF.

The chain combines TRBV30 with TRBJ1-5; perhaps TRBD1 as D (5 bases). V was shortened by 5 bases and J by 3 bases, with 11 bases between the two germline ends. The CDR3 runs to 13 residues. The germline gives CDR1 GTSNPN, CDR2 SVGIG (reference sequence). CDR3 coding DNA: TGTGCCTGGGCTGGACAACACAATCAGCCCCAGCATTTT. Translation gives CAWAGQHNQPQHF.

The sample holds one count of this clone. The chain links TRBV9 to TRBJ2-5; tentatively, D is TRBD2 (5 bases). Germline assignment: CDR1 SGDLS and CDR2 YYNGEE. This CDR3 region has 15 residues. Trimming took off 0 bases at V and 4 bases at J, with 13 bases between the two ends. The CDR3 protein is CASSVVEEGLETQYF. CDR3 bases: TGTGCCAGCAGCGTAGTGGAAGAGGGCTTAGAGACCCAGTACTTC.

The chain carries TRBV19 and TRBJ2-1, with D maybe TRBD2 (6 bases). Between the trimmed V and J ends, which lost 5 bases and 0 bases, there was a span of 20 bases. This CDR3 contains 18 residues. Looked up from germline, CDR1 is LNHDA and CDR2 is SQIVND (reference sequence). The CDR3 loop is CASSGHWGRKGSYNEQFF. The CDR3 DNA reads TGTGCCAGTAGTGGCCATTGGGGGAGGAAGGGCTCCTACAATGAGCAGTTCTTC.

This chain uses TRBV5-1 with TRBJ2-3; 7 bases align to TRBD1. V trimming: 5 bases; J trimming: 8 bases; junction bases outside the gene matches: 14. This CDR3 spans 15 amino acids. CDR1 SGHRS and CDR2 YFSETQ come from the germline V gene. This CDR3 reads CASRGTDIPPGTQYF. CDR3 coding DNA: TGCGCCAGCAGAGGGACAGACATTCCCCCAGGTACGCAGTATTTT.

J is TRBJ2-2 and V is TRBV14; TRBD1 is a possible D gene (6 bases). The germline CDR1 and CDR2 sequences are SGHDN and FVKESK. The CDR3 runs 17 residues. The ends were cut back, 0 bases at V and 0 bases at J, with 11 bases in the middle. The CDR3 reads CASSQDKTGSNTGELFF. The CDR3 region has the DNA TGTGCCAGCAGCCAAGATAAGACAGGCTCGAACACCGGGGAGCTGTTTTTT.

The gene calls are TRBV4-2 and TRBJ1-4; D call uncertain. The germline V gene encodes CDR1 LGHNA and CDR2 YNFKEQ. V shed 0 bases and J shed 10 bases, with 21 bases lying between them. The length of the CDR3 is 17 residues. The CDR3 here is CASSQDPQAAMEVKLFF. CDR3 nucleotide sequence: TGTGCCAGCAGCCAAGATCCGCAGGCAGCGATGGAGGTAAAACTGTTTTTT.

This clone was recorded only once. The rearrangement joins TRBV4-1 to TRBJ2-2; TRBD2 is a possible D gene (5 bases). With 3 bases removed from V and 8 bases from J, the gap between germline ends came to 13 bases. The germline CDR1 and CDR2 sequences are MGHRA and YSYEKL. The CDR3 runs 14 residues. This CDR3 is CASSQQVREGELFF. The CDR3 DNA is TGCGCCAGCAGCCAGCAAGTAAGGGAGGGGGAGCTGTTTTTT.

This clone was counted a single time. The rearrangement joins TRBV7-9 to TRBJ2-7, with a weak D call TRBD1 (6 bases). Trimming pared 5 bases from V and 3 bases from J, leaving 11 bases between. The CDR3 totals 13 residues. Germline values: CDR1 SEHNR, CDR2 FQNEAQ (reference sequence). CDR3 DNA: TGTGCCAGCAGCCGGACAGACTTCTACGAGCAGTACTTC. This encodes CASSRTDFYEQYF.

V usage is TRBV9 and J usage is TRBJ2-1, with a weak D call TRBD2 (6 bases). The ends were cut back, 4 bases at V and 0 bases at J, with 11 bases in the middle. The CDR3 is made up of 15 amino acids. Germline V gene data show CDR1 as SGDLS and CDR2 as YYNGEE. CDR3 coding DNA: TGTGCCAGCAGCCCCCGGGGGAGCTCCTACAATGAGCAGTTCTTC. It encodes CASSPRGSSYNEQFF.

This CDR3 is CASSQEEFNNSPLHF. Here the CDR3 DNA reads TGCGCCAGCAGCCAAGAAGAGTTTAATAATTCACCCCTCCACTTT. This chain uses TRBV4-3 with TRBJ1-6; the D is unclear. The length of the CDR3 is 15 residues. Germline V gene sequence: CDR1 LGHNA, CDR2 YSLEER. Deletions cut 0 bases from V and 5 bases from J, with 8 bases between.

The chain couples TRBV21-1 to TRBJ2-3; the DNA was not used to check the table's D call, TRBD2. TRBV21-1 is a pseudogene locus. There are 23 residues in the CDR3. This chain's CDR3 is CASSSQFLKRASGGAVFRDTQYF. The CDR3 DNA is TGTGCCAGCAGCTCCCAGTTCCTAAAAAGGGCTAGCGGGGGGGCCGTATTTAGAGATACGCAGTATTTT.

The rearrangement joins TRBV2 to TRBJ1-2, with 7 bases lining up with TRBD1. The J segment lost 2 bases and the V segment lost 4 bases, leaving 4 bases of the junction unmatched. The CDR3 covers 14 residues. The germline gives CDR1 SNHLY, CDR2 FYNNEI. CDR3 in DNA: TGTGCCAGCAGTGCAAGGGGGCAGAACTATGGCTACACCTTC. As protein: CASSARGQNYGYTF.

CDR3 in DNA: TGTGCCAGCAGCCAAGCCGACAGGGGTAATCAGCCCCAGCATTTT. Translation: CASSQADRGNQPQHF. The chain is built from TRBV4-2 and TRBJ1-5; 8 nucleotides align to TRBD1. The J segment lost 4 bases and the V segment lost 1 base, leaving 3 bases of the junction unmatched. The CDR3 has 15 residues. Per the germline V gene, CDR1 is LGHNA and CDR2 is YNFKEQ.

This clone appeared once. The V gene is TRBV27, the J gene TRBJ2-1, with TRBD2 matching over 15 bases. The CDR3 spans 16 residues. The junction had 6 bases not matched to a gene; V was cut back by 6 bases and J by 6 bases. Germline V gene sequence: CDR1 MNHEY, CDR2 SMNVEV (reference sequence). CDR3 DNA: TGTGCCAGCAGATCCGGGACTAGCGGGGGGCCCAATGAGCAGTTCTTC. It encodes CASRSGTSGGPNEQFF.

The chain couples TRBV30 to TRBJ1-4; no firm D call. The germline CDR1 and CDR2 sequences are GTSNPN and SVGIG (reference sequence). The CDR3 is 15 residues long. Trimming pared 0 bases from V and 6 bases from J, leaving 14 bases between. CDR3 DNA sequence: TGTGCCTGGAGTGTACGAGGTCTGGGAGATGAAAAACTGTTTTTT. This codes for CAWSVRGLGDEKLFF.

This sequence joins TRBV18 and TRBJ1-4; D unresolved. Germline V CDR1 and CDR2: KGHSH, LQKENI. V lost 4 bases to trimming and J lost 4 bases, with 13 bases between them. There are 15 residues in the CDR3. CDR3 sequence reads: CASSLSLEGNEKLFF. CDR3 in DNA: TGTGCCAGCTCACTCAGTCTTGAGGGTAATGAAAAACTGTTTTTT.

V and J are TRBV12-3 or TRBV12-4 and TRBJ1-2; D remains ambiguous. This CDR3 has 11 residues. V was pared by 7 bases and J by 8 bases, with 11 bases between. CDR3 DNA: TGTGCCAGCACCCTAAGCGGGGGCTACACCTTC. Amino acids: CASTLSGGYTF.

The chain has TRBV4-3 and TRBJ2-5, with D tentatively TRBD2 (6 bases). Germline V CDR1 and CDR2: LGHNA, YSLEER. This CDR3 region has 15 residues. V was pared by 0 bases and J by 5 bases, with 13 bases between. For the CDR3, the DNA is TGCGCCAGCAGCCAAGATCGGGGGAGCTCGGAGACCCAGTACTTC. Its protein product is CASSQDRGSSETQYF.

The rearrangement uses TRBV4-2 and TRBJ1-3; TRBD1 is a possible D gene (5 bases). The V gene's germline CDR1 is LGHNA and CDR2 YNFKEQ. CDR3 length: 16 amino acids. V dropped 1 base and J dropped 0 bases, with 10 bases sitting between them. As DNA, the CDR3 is TGTGCCAGCAGCCAAGTGCAGGGCTTCTCTGGAAACACCATATATTTT. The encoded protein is CASSQVQGFSGNTIYF.

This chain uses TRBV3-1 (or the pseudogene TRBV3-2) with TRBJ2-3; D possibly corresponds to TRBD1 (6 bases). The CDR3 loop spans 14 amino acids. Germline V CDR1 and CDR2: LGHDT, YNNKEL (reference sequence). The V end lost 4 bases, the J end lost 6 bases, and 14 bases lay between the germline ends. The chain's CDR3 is CASSRTGTTDTQYF. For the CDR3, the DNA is TGTGCCAGCAGCCGCACAGGGACCACGGATACGCAGTATTTT.